What follows are 2 T cell receptor beta chains derived from one specimen sequenced in a study of T cells in Graves' hyperthyroidism and ophthalmopathy. The CDR3 regions of TCR beta were amplified from RNA transcripts. The HTBI set primed first-round TCR CDR3 RT-PCR. TCRdb re-analysed the multiplex PCR reads in MiXCR, keeping a single row per CDR3 protein. Among 700,000 or so distinct CDR3 sequences listed, around 17% were seen once. Sequencing input: blood. These receptor sequences come from a man aged 18 to 29 with Graves' hyperthyroidism.

The chain employs TRBV2 and TRBJ1-4; 7 nucleotides line up with TRBD1. CDR1 is SNHLY, CDR2 FYNNEI, per germline. The CDR3 extends over 14 amino acids. The trim removed 6 bases at V and 6 bases at J, leaving 7 bases unmatched. CDR3 in DNA: TGTGCCAGCAGCCCAGGGGGTAGTCATGAAAAACTGTTTTTT. Protein sequence: CASSPGGSHEKLFF. The full variable domain, completed using reference TRBV2 and TRBJ1-4, is EPEVTQTPSHQVTQMGQEVILRCVPISNHLYFYWYRQILGQKVEFLVSFYNNEISEKSEIFDDQFSVERPDGSNFTLKIRSTKLEDSAMYFCASSPGGSHEKLFFGSGTQLSVL.

This clonotype was observed many times. This chain connects TRBV5-5 to TRBJ2-2; 13 bases fit TRBD2. CDR1 and CDR2 (germline): SGHKS, YYEKEE (reference sequence). With V trimmed by 8 bases and J by 8 bases, 12 bases remained unmatched. This CDR3 has 16 residues. CDR3 residues: CASLPLGTSGNGELFF. The DNA for the CDR3 is TGTGCCAGTTTACCTCTCGGGACTAGCGGGAATGGGGAGCTGTTTTTT. Full variable domain (missing parts from reference TRBV5-5 and TRBJ2-2): DAGVTQSPTHLIKTRGQQVTLRCSPISGHKSVSWYQQVLGQGPQFIFQYYEKEERGRGNFPDRFSARQFPNYSSELNVNALLLGDSALYLCASLPLGTSGNGELFFGEGSRLTVL.